This TCR beta chain was documented in a study of control samples from healthy donors and cancer patients. TCRdb keeps only in-frame clones here, not all; method: immunoSEQ multiplex PCR. The table records some 110,000 clones, over 90% of them present only once. Trimming pared 4 bases from V and 5 bases from J, leaving 12 bases between. The CDR3 loop spans 13 amino acids. In germline, CDR1 is SGHKS, CDR2 YYEKEE (reference sequence). The chain combines TRBV5-5 with TRBJ1-2, with D unresolved. This TCR came from a man younger than 40 in good health. The sequenced material came from blood. CDR3 coding DNA: TGTGCCAGCAGCCCGGACTTATTATATGGCTACACCTTC. Its protein is CASSPDLLYGYTF.